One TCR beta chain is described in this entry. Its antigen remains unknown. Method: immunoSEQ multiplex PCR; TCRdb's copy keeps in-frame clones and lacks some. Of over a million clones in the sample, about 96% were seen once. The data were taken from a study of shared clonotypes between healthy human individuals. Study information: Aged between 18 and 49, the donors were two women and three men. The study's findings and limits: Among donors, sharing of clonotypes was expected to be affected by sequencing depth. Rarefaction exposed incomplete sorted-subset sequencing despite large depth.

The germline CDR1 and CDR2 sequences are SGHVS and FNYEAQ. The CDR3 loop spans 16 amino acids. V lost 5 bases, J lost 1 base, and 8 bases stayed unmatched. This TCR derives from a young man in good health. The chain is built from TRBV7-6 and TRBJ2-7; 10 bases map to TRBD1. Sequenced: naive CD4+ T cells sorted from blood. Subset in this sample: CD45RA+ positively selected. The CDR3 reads CASSPIDRGPSYEQYF. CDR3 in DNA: TGTGCCAGCAGCCCCATAGACAGGGGGCCTTCCTACGAGCAGTACTTC.